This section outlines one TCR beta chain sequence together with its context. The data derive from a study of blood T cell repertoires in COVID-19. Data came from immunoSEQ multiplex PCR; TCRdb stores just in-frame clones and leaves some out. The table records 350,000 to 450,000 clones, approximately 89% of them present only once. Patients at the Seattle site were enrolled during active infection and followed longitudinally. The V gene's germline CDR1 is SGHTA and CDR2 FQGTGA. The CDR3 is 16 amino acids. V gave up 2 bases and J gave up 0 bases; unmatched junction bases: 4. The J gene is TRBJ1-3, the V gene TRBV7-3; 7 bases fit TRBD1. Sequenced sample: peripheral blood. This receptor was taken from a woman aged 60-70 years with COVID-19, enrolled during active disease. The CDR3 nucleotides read TGTGCCAGCAGCTTAGGGGGGACAGCCTCTGGAAACACCATATATTTT. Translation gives CASSLGGTASGNTIYF. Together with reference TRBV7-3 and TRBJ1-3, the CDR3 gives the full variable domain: GAGVSQTPSNKVTEKGKYVELRCDPISGHTALYWYRQSLGQGPEFLIYFQGTGAADDSGLPNDRFFAVRPEGSVSTLKIQRTERGDSAVYLCASSLGGTASGNTIYFGEGSWLTVV.